This T cell receptor beta chain originates from a study of blood T cell repertoires in COVID-19. Some clones are missing from TCRdb's copy, which holds only in-frame ones; the method was immunoSEQ multiplex PCR. In the table there are some 70,000 clones, 65% to 85% of which are singletons. There are 15 residues in the CDR3. Germline CDR1 is KGHDR and CDR2 is SFDVKD. V shed 4 bases, J shed 1 base, and the junction held 2 bases outside the gene matches. Sequencing was done on a sample of peripheral blood. This receptor was identified in a woman aged 45 to 65 with acute or convalescent COVID-19. The chain recombines TRBV24-1 with TRBJ2-3, with 9 nucleotides matching TRBD2. CDR3 protein: CATSDQREGTDTQYF. The CDR3 nucleotides are TGTGCCACCAGTGACCAGCGGGAGGGCACAGATACGCAGTATTTT.